Each of the 23 T cell receptor beta chains below was sequenced from the same sample in a study of cytomegalovirus exposure and HLA in healthy donors. Measured with immunoSEQ multiplex PCR; TCRdb has only the in-frame clones, and not every one. The top ten clones hold 0.95% to 1.1% of a sample with 250,000 to 300,000 clones, about 86% of them seen once. The sample was PBMCs. The source of these receptors is a woman between 18 and 29 years old in good health and CMV-seronegative.

V gene TRBV2 combines with J gene TRBJ2-2, with 7 bases fitting TRBD1. The germline CDR1 and CDR2 sequences are SNHLY and FYNNEI. Trimming at V came to 6 bases and at J to 5 bases, leaving 6 bases not matched to a gene. The CDR3 runs 14 residues. The CDR3 region has the DNA TGTGCCAGCAGGTGGACAGGACGAACCGGGGAGCTGTTTTTT. Encoded protein: CASRWTGRTGELFF. The variable domain in full, with the rest retrieved from reference TRBV2 and TRBJ2-2, is EPEVTQTPSHQVTQMGQEVILRCVPISNHLYFYWYRQILGQKVEFLVSFYNNEISEKSEIFDDQFSVERPDGSNFTLKIRSTKLEDSAMYFCASRWTGRTGELFFGEGSRLTVL.

V is TRBV15 and J is TRBJ2-5, with TRBD1 matching 9 bases. The CDR3 is made up of 17 amino acids. Looked up from germline, CDR1 is LNHNV and CDR2 is YYDKDF (reference sequence). With 3 bases clipped from V and 2 bases from J, the junction kept 10 bases outside the gene matches. The DNA for the CDR3 is TGTGCCACCAGCAGGACAGCAACCGGGACAGGGCAAGAGACCCAGTACTTC. Amino acids: CATSRTATGTGQETQYF.

The CDR3 spells CASTFDRGYGYTF. CDR3 DNA: TGTGCCAGCACCTTCGACAGGGGATATGGCTACACCTTC. V and J are TRBV7-2 and TRBJ1-2; TRBD1 agrees at 8 bases. The germline gives CDR1 SGHTA, CDR2 FQGNSA. This CDR3 region has 13 residues. V shed 7 bases, J shed 5 bases, and the junction held 6 bases outside the gene matches. Variable domain in full (rest from reference TRBV7-2 and TRBJ1-2): GAGVSQSPSNKVTEKGKDVELRCDPISGHTALYWYRQSLGQGLEFLIYFQGNSAPDKSGLPSDRFSAERTGGSVSTLTIQRTQQEDSAVYLCASTFDRGYGYTFGSGTRLTVV.

The V gene is TRBV5-1, the J gene TRBJ1-2, with a possible D match to TRBD1 (6 bases). In germline, CDR1 is SGHRS, CDR2 YFSETQ. This CDR3 spans 15 amino acids. Trimming cost V 0 bases and J 4 bases, with 13 bases left between them. CDR3 sequence reads: CASSLALDRFYGYTF. CDR3 DNA: TGCGCCAGCAGCTTGGCCCTGGACAGATTCTATGGCTACACCTTC.

DNA for the CDR3: TGTGCCAGCAGCACCAGGGGGCCCTCTGGAAACACCATATATTTT. This gives the protein CASSTRGPSGNTIYF. The chain uses TRBV27 and TRBJ1-3; TRBD1 aligns across 8 bases. Germline V gene lookup returns CDR1 MNHEY and CDR2 SMNVEV (reference sequence). With V trimmed by 6 bases and J by 0 bases, 4 bases remained unmatched. This CDR3 has 15 residues.

This sequence joins TRBV30 and TRBJ1-5; 9 nucleotides match TRBD1. V was pared by 2 bases and J by 0 bases, with 14 bases of the junction left unmatched. The CDR3 contains 19 residues. Per the germline V gene, CDR1 is GTSNPN and CDR2 is SVGIG (reference sequence). This CDR3 reads CAWSPPPTGGWVSNQPQHF. The CDR3 DNA reads as TGTGCCTGGAGTCCGCCGCCGACAGGGGGTTGGGTTAGCAATCAGCCCCAGCATTTT.

In nucleotides, the CDR3 is TGTGCCAGCAGTTTATTAGGCGGATTTTCCCCTACGCAGTATTTT. As protein: CASSLLGGFSPTQYF. This chain links TRBV27 with TRBJ2-3; the D is unclear. This CDR3 has 15 residues. V lost 1 base and J lost 8, with 16 bases in between. Germline V gives CDR1 MNHEY, CDR2 SMNVEV (reference sequence).

As regards this clone: Other DNA variants within this sample encode the same CDR3. The rearrangement links TRBV5-1 to TRBJ1-3, with 12 bases lining up with TRBD1. The V gene's germline CDR1 is SGHRS and CDR2 YFSETQ. Trimming took 4 bases from V and 3 from J; bases not matched to a gene: 2. The CDR3 runs to 15 residues. CDR3 sequence (DNA): TGCGCCAGCAGCGGGGACAGGGGGCTTGGAAACACCATATATTTT. As protein: CASSGDRGLGNTIYF.

The count of this clone is one. This chain links TRBV7-8 with TRBJ2-1; 12 bases map to TRBD2. CDR3 size: 17 residues. CDR1 is SGHVS and CDR2 is FQNEAQ in the germline V gene. V gave up 5 bases and J gave up 5 bases; unmatched junction bases: 10. The CDR3, as DNA: TGTGCCAGCAGCCAAGGGGCTAGCGGGAGGGCCAACAATGAGCAGTTCTTC. Translated, it gives CASSQGASGRANNEQFF.

The chain carries TRBV19 and TRBJ1-5; 10 nucleotides match TRBD1. V was clipped by 10 bases and J by 1 base; unmatched bases: 7. Germline V gene lookup returns CDR1 LNHDA and CDR2 SQIVND (reference sequence). CDR3 length equals 15 residues. The CDR3 spells CAKDRGRASNQPQHF. The CDR3 nucleotides are TGTGCCAAAGACAGGGGGCGGGCGAGCAATCAGCCCCAGCATTTT.

This chain links TRBV11-2 with TRBJ2-1, with D perhaps matching TRBD2 (6 bases). The V gene's germline CDR1 is SGHAT and CDR2 FQNNGV. The V and J ends lost 5 bases and 3 bases respectively, with 8 bases between them. This CDR3 has 13 amino acids. CDR3 nucleotide sequence: TGTGCCAGCAGCCAGGGACTCTACAATGAGCAGTTCTTC. Protein sequence: CASSQGLYNEQFF. The full variable domain, rest sourced from reference TRBV11-2 and TRBJ2-1, is EAGVAQSPRYKIIEKRQSVAFWCNPISGHATLYWYQQILGQGPKLLIQFQNNGVVDDSQLPKDRFSAERLKGVDSTLKIQPAKLEDSAVYLCASSQGLYNEQFFGPGTRLTVL.

The chain joins TRBV4-3 to TRBJ1-6, with D maybe TRBD1 (5 bases). The CDR3 contains 18 residues. From germline, CDR1 is LGHNA and CDR2 YSLEER. V gave up 3 bases and J gave up 9 bases, with 24 bases separating them. CDR3 nucleotides: TGCGCCAGCAGCCACCTTCGGGGAGGGGCCGCGGTCGGTTCACCCCTCCACTTT. It encodes CASSHLRGGAAVGSPLHF.

The chain employs TRBV11-2 and TRBJ2-7; TRBD1 aligns across 9 bases. The CDR3 spans 15 residues. Looked up from germline, CDR1 is SGHAT and CDR2 is FQNNGV. Trimming took 3 bases from V and 5 from J; bases not matched to a gene: 8. This chain's CDR3 is CASSFRDRVIDEQYF. The DNA for the CDR3 is TGTGCCAGCAGCTTCCGGGACAGGGTCATCGACGAGCAGTACTTC. Full variable domain (missing parts from reference TRBV11-2 and TRBJ2-7): EAGVAQSPRYKIIEKRQSVAFWCNPISGHATLYWYQQILGQGPKLLIQFQNNGVVDDSQLPKDRFSAERLKGVDSTLKIQPAKLEDSAVYLCASSFRDRVIDEQYFGPGTRLTVT.

The rearrangement links TRBV11-2 to TRBJ1-1; D remains ambiguous. V was trimmed by 4 bases and J by 1 base, leaving 16 bases between them. The germline V gene has CDR1 SGHAT and CDR2 FQNNGV. CDR3 length equals 16 residues. In nucleotides, the CDR3 is TGTGCCAGCAGCTCCGTCGGAGGGATACCGAACACTGAAGCTTTCTTT. Protein sequence: CASSSVGGIPNTEAFF.

This chain connects TRBV10-3 to TRBJ1-1, with 8 bases lining up with TRBD1. The CDR3 spans 13 residues. CDR1 and CDR2 (germline): ENHRY, SYGVKD. V lost 11 bases and J lost 2; bases outside the gene matches: 7. CDR3 sequence reads: CAANRGINTEAFF. The CDR3 nucleotides read TGTGCCGCCAACAGGGGGATTAACACTGAAGCTTTCTTT.

The chain couples TRBV9 to TRBJ2-5; TRBD2 agrees at 8 bases. Germline V gene lookup returns CDR1 SGDLS and CDR2 YYNGEE. Trimming took 7 bases from V and 3 from J; bases not matched to a gene: 5. The CDR3 totals 13 residues. In DNA, the CDR3 is TGTGCCAGCCGGGGGGGAGGCGAAGAGACCCAGTACTTC. It codes for CASRGGGEETQYF.

This clone has only one observation. The chain carries TRBV2 and TRBJ2-1, with D possibly TRBD1 on 6 matching bases. CDR3 length: 13 amino acids. V dropped 7 bases and J dropped 14 bases, with 21 bases sitting between them. The germline V gene has CDR1 SNHLY and CDR2 FYNNEI. The CDR3 is CASKDRFLTPKFF. In DNA form, the CDR3 reads TGTGCCAGCAAAGACAGGTTTTTAACCCCCAAGTTCTTC.

The J gene is TRBJ2-5, the V gene TRBV5-1, with D maybe TRBD1 (6 bases). Germline V gene data show CDR1 as SGHRS and CDR2 as YFSETQ. Trimming pared 3 bases from V and 1 base from J, leaving 13 bases between. The CDR3 runs to 15 residues. The CDR3 spells CASSSGTLTQETQYF. The CDR3 DNA follows: TGCGCCAGCAGCTCCGGGACATTGACCCAAGAGACCCAGTACTTC.

V usage is TRBV6-5 and J usage is TRBJ2-5, with a weak D call TRBD2 (7 bases). The CDR3 loop spans 15 amino acids. Per the germline V gene, CDR1 is MNHEY and CDR2 is SVGAGI. V lost 2 bases to trimming and J lost 4 bases, with 14 bases between them. CDR3 in DNA: TGTGCCAGCAGTTACGGGGGGGCGCGTAGAGAGACCCAGTACTTC. Amino acids: CASSYGGARRETQYF.

The gene calls are TRBV6-6 and TRBJ2-7; possibly TRBD1 for D (7 bases). This CDR3 is 15 amino acids long. The V end was cut by 2 bases, the J end by 0 bases, with 11 bases between. Germline V lookup: CDR1 MNHNY, CDR2 SVGAGI (reference sequence). The CDR3 sequence is CASSYVRDSSYEQYF. CDR3 in DNA: TGTGCCAGCAGTTACGTGCGGGACAGCTCCTACGAGCAGTACTTC.

The chain has TRBV4-2 and TRBJ1-1; unclear D gene. Trimming shortened V by 1 base and J by 2 bases, and 11 bases separated the two germline ends. CDR1 and CDR2 from the germline V gene are LGHNA and YNFKEQ. This CDR3 comprises 15 residues. The CDR3 DNA reads TGTGCCAGCAGCCAAGCCGATCAGACAAACACTGAAGCTTTCTTT. Its protein product is CASSQADQTNTEAFF.

V usage is TRBV5-6 and J usage is TRBJ1-5; 7 nucleotides align to TRBD1. The ends lost 4 bases at V and 5 bases at J; junction bases unmatched: 0. This CDR3 comprises 12 residues. CDR1 is SGHDT and CDR2 is YYEEEE in the germline V gene. CDR3 nucleotides: TGTGCCAGCAGCCAGGGGGATCAGCCCCAGCATTTT. This codes for CASSQGDQPQHF. The full variable domain, with the rest looked up from reference TRBV5-6 and TRBJ1-5, is DAGVTQSPTHLIKTRGQQVTLRCSPKSGHDTVSWYQQALGQGPQFIFQYYEEEERQRGNFPDRFSGHQFPNYSSELNVNALLLGDSALYLCASSQGDQPQHFGDGTRLSIL.

The sample holds one count of this clone. The gene calls are TRBV7-2 and TRBJ1-1; 7 bases are shared with TRBD1. Germline V lookup: CDR1 SGHTA, CDR2 FQGNSA. The CDR3 totals 12 residues. Trimming cost V 2 bases and J 12 bases; bases outside gene matches: 6. The CDR3 is CASSLRDSFPFF. The CDR3 nucleotides are TGTGCCAGCAGCTTACGGGACAGTTTCCCTTTCTTT.